Below are 22 T cell receptor beta chains sequenced from a single sample in a study of CD8+CD57+ T cells in acquired aplastic anemia (dated by TCRdb to 2017 to 2018). Sequencing took place on an Illumina HiSeq 2000. TCR beta VDJ combination and CDR3 sequence profiling used genomic DNA as the template. TCRdb trimmed the raw reads at Q25, called clones with MiXCR and kept productive beta chains. Records with the same CDR3 protein are collapsed into one entry carrying the most frequent genes and DNA. The table for this sample lists 120,000 or so distinct CDR3 sequences; around 46% of them were counted only once. About 2.7% of the sample is in the top ten clones. The sample was sorted CD4+, CD8+, or CD8+CD57+ T cells (not recorded which) from PBMCs. Receptor source: a human donor in good health, serving as a control.

The rearrangement links TRBV10-3 to TRBJ2-2; 10 bases line up with TRBD2. This CDR3 spans 15 amino acids. Looked up from germline, CDR1 is ENHRY and CDR2 is SYGVKD. The V gene end was trimmed by 6 bases and the J gene end by 4 bases; junction bases not matched to a gene: 5. The CDR3 sequence is CAISNSGGPTGELFF. The CDR3 coding sequence is TGTGCCATCAGCAATAGCGGGGGGCCCACCGGGGAGCTGTTTTTT.

This clonotype has at least ten counts. The chain has TRBV7-3 and TRBJ1-1; TRBD1 is a possible D gene (6 bases). This CDR3 has 14 residues. V was trimmed by 5 bases and J by 8 bases, leaving 18 bases between them. The germline CDR1 and CDR2 sequences are SGHTA and FQGTGA. The CDR3, as DNA: TGTGCCAGCAGCCTACAGGGAGAAGGGACGGAAGCTTTCTTT. Translated, it gives CASSLQGEGTEAFF.

This clonotype was recorded once. The chain links TRBV25-1 to TRBJ1-1, with D perhaps TRBD1 (5 bases). The CDR3 sequence is 12 residues long. Looked up from germline, CDR1 is MGHDK and CDR2 is SYGVNS. Trimming left V 5 bases short and J 7 bases short, with 11 bases between. CDR3 in DNA: TGTGCCAGCAGTTTCGGGGGGAATGAAGCTTTCTTT. Translated: CASSFGGNEAFF.

Points on this clonotype: It is likely a read error, because the conserved phenylalanine at the end of the CDR3 is missing. CDR3 loop: CASSANRMQYEQYS. As DNA, the CDR3 is TGTGCCAGCAGTGCTAACAGGATGCAGTACGAGCAGTACTCC. This chain uses TRBV6-1 with TRBJ2-7; the D gene is possibly TRBD1 (5 bases). The germline CDR1 and CDR2 sequences are MNHNS and SASEGT. This CDR3 has 14 amino acids. Trimming shortened V by 4 bases and J by 4 bases, and 14 bases separated the two germline ends.

The sample holds many counts of this clonotype. The rearrangement joins TRBV20-1 to TRBJ1-1; weak D call: TRBD1 (5 bases). The germline gives CDR1 DFQATT, CDR2 SNEGSKA (reference sequence). The CDR3 runs 15 residues. V was pared by 6 bases and J by 6 bases, with 23 bases between. In DNA, the CDR3 is TGCAGTGCCTTCAAGGGGTTAAGGGGAGACGCTGAAGCTTTCTTT. Translation: CSAFKGLRGDAEAFF.

The genes are TRBV2 and TRBJ2-7; no reliable D call. Germline values: CDR1 SNHLY, CDR2 FYNNEI. Trimming shortened V by 6 bases and J by 2 bases, and 8 bases separated the two germline ends. The CDR3 is 12 amino acids. The CDR3, as DNA: TGTGCCAGCAGGGGCGATACCTACGAGCAGTACTTC. Translation: CASRGDTYEQYF.

This clonotype has just a few counts. The genes are TRBV2 and TRBJ1-2; D is undetermined. The CDR3 runs to 17 residues. Per germline, CDR1 SNHLY and CDR2 FYNNEI. V lost 7 bases to trimming and J lost 8 bases, with 29 bases between them. CDR3 region: CASTNPFKGHVDEGYTF. CDR3 coding DNA: TGTGCCAGCACCAACCCGTTTAAGGGCCACGTTGATGAGGGCTACACCTTC.

The chain is built from TRBV9 and TRBJ1-5; 7 positions match TRBD1. Germline V CDR1 and CDR2: SGDLS, YYNGEE. CDR3 length equals 17 residues. The trim removed 5 bases at V and 7 bases at J, leaving 18 bases unmatched. The DNA for the CDR3 is TGTGCCAGCAGTTTAACAGGGGTTCGGTCTGAGGGACAGCCCCAGCATTTT. It codes for CASSLTGVRSEGQPQHF.

In its sample, this clonotype ranks as medium-sized. The chain combines TRBV15 with TRBJ2-5; 9 bases match TRBD2. V trimming: 4 bases; J trimming: 5 bases; junction bases outside the gene matches: 11. Looked up from germline, CDR1 is LNHNV and CDR2 is YYDKDF (reference sequence). The CDR3 extends over 16 amino acids. The CDR3 spells CATSKWEAGGGETQYF. CDR3 coding DNA: TGTGCCACCAGCAAGTGGGAAGCGGGGGGCGGGGAGACCCAGTACTTC.

Turning to this clonotype: A read error may explain this, as a much larger clone is one base away. CDR3 DNA: TGTGCCAGCAGTTACAAGGATCAGCCCCAGCATTTT. This gives the protein CASSYKDQPQHF. The chain is built from TRBV6-5 and TRBJ1-5, with D unclear. Trimming stripped 2 bases from V and 5 bases from J, with 4 bases between. Germline V CDR1 and CDR2: MNHEY, SVGAGI. The CDR3 extends over 12 amino acids.

This CDR3 is CARRDRDNSPLHF. The CDR3 DNA is TGTGCCAGACGGGACAGGGATAATTCACCCCTCCACTTT. The V and J genes are TRBV19 and TRBJ1-6; TRBD1 agrees at 9 bases. V trimming: 9 bases; J trimming: 5 bases; junction bases outside the gene matches: 2. This CDR3 is built from 13 residues. Germline V gene lookup returns CDR1 LNHDA and CDR2 SQIVND (reference sequence). Full variable domain (outside the CDR3, taken from reference TRBV19 and TRBJ1-6): DGGITQSPKYLFRKEGQNVTLSCEQNLNHDAMYWYRQDPGQGLRLIYYSQIVNDFQKGDIAEGYSVSREKKESFPLTVTSAQKNPTAFYLCARRDRDNSPLHFGNGTRLTVT.

The chain is built from TRBV7-2 and TRBJ2-7; TRBD2 might be the D (7 bases). The CDR3 is made up of 14 amino acids. V shed 5 bases and J shed 7 bases, with 18 bases lying between them. Germline V gene lookup returns CDR1 SGHTA and CDR2 FQGNSA. The CDR3 region is CASSPDGGGGEQYF. DNA for the CDR3: TGTGCCAGCAGCCCGGATGGCGGGGGCGGGGAGCAGTACTTC.

V and J are TRBV19 and TRBJ2-7, with unresolved D. This CDR3 contains 12 residues. V was clipped by 5 bases and J by 7 bases, with 12 bases between them. Germline lookup yields CDR1 LNHDA and CDR2 SQIVND (reference sequence). The CDR3 here is CASSPRFGEQYF. Here the CDR3 DNA reads TGTGCCAGTAGTCCCCGATTTGGGGAGCAGTACTTC. The entire variable domain, with the rest obtained from reference TRBV19 and TRBJ2-7, is as follows: DGGITQSPKYLFRKEGQNVTLSCEQNLNHDAMYWYRQDPGQGLRLIYYSQIVNDFQKGDIAEGYSVSREKKESFPLTVTSAQKNPTAFYLCASSPRFGEQYFGPGTRLTVT.

A word on this clonotype: No conserved phenylalanine or tryptophan is present at the end of the CDR3, so a read error is the likely explanation. The DNA is left out, because the CDR3 cannot be placed on it with certainty; the CDR3 is given as TCRdb lists it. The V call is TRBV19, the J call TRBJ2-1; the table assigns TRBD1, which was not confirmed against the DNA. A total of 9 residues make up the CDR3, ends included. Germline CDR1 is LNHDA and CDR2 is SQIVND (reference sequence). The chain's CDR3 is CASSPGTGL.

This clonotype was seen at least ten times. The V gene is TRBV18, the J gene TRBJ1-2, with TRBD1 identical over 7 bases. Trimming cost V 3 bases and J 6 bases; bases outside gene matches: 10. Germline V gene lookup returns CDR1 KGHSH and CDR2 LQKENI. This CDR3 contains 15 residues. The CDR3 bases are TGTGCCAGCTCACCCGCGGAGGGGGCACGAGATGGCTACACCTTC. Its protein product is CASSPAEGARDGYTF.

The sample holds one count of this clonotype. The junction departs from germline at one end; a sequencing error may be responsible. CDR3 nucleotides: TGTGCCAGCAGTGACCTCGCAGGCCTATTGAGCACAGATACGCGGTATTTT. As protein: CASSDLAGLLSTDTRYF. The V call is TRBV2, the J call TRBJ2-3; the D is unclear. CDR1 SNHLY and CDR2 FYNNEI come from the germline V gene. The CDR3 has 17 residues.

The chain carries TRBV2 and TRBJ2-7; D may be TRBD1 (6 bases). Germline CDR1 reads SNHLY; CDR2 reads FYNNEI. The CDR3 has 12 residues. Trimming removed 6 bases from V and 4 bases from J, with 10 bases in between. The CDR3 is CASRGRGYEQYF. The CDR3 DNA reads TGTGCCAGCAGGGGCAGGGGTTACGAGCAGTACTTC.

A single count supports this clonotype. The chain employs TRBV2 and TRBJ2-6; D gene uncertain. Germline V lookup: CDR1 SNHLY, CDR2 FYNNEI. Trimming stripped 6 bases from V and 1 base from J, with 10 bases between. The CDR3 runs to 15 residues. The DNA for the CDR3 is TGTGCCAGCAGCGCCCCGACATCTGGGGCCAACGTCCTGACTTTC. It translates to CASSAPTSGANVLTF.

This clonotype was observed a few times. The chain is built from TRBV7-9 and TRBJ2-7; 7 bases line up with TRBD2. V lost 1 base, J lost 5 bases, and 5 bases stayed unmatched. The germline gives CDR1 SEHNR, CDR2 FQNEAQ (reference sequence). CDR3 length: 14 residues. The CDR3 bases are TGTGCCAGCAGCTTAGGGGCGGGGGTGGACGAGCAGTACTTC. Translated: CASSLGAGVDEQYF.

This chain connects TRBV14 to TRBJ2-1; D might be TRBD1 or TRBD2, each matching 5 bases. The CDR3 has 14 residues. CDR1 and CDR2 from the germline V gene are SGHDN and FVKESK. V lost 2 bases, J lost 12 bases, and 17 bases lay in between. This CDR3 is CASSQNGGFGRQFF. The CDR3 DNA follows: TGTGCCAGCAGCCAAAATGGGGGTTTCGGAAGGCAGTTCTTC.

In its sample, this clonotype was seen many times. The V and J genes are TRBV20-1 and TRBJ1-4; D uncertain. The V end was cut by 0 bases, the J end by 10 bases, with 15 bases between. The CDR3 sequence is 14 residues long. CDR1 and CDR2 (germline): DFQATT, SNEGSKA (reference sequence). CDR3 amino acids: CSARDMKGSRKLFF. The CDR3 bases are TGCAGTGCTAGAGATATGAAGGGTTCCCGAAAACTGTTTTTT.

This clonotype came up many times. The chain joins TRBV7-9 to TRBJ2-7; either TRBD1 or TRBD2 may supply D (5 bases each). The V end lost 2 bases, the J end lost 3 bases, and 14 bases lay between the germline ends. This CDR3 spans 15 amino acids. CDR1 and CDR2 from the germline V gene are SEHNR and FQNEAQ (reference sequence). This CDR3 is CASSLSGQRRYEQYF. The CDR3 DNA follows: TGTGCCAGCAGCTTAAGCGGACAACGCCGCTACGAGCAGTACTTC.